These T cell receptor beta chains were read from a single sample in a study of T-cell reconstitution after alpha-beta-depleted transplantation in children. TCRdb analysed the PCR reads with MiXCR anew, one entry per CDR3 protein. The sample has about 200,000 distinct CDR3 sequences, roughly 6.5% seen once. Sequencing was performed on PBMCs, taken before TCRalphabeta/CD19-depleted stem cell transplant. The receptors originated from a girl less than two years old with combined immunodeficiency, due to receive a stem cell transplant. CDR3s include the opening cysteine and the closing phenylalanine or tryptophan. Each record gives: D gene, J gene, V gene, clone size, CDR3 DNA, CDR3 protein. D genes are given only for firm matches. Where a row states a size, it is once, few, many or the class of an expanded clone; other rows omit it.

D gene: .; J gene: TRBJ2-1; V gene: TRBV6-4; clone size: many; CDR3 DNA: TGTGCCAGCAGTGTGAGACCTAGCTGGGGCAATGAGCAGTTCTTC; CDR3 protein: CASSVRPSWGNEQFF
D gene: .; J gene: TRBJ2-1; V gene: TRBV29-1; clone size: many; CDR3 DNA: TGCAGCGTTGAAAAGGGCACAGGAGGGGGCGTCTACAATGAGCAGTTCTTC; CDR3 protein: CSVEKGTGGGVYNEQFF
D gene: TRBD1; J gene: TRBJ2-1; V gene: TRBV24-1; clone size: .; CDR3 DNA: TGTGGGGCCAGTTATTTCCGTGGACAGGGGGGGTTGTCGGGGGTCTCCTACAATGAGCAGTTCTTC; CDR3 protein: CGASYFRGQGGLSGVSYNEQFF
D gene: TRBD2; J gene: TRBJ2-7; V gene: TRBV5-1; clone size: many; CDR3 DNA: TGCGCCAGCAGCTTGGAGACTAGCGGGGGGGGCTACGAGCAGTACTTC; CDR3 protein: CASSLETSGGGYEQYF
D gene: .; J gene: TRBJ2-7; V gene: TRBV13; clone size: many; CDR3 DNA: TGTGCCAGCAGCTTTCCTCTGACGTCCGAGCAGTACTTC; CDR3 protein: CASSFPLTSEQYF
D gene: .; J gene: TRBJ2-2; V gene: TRBV3-1; clone size: many; CDR3 DNA: TGTGCCAGCAGCCCCCGACTAATGCCCGGGGAGCTGTTTTTT; CDR3 protein: CASSPRLMPGELFF
D gene: .; J gene: TRBJ2-3; V gene: TRBV12-3/TRBV12-4; clone size: many; CDR3 DNA: TGTGCCAGCAGCCTCGCGGGTACGCAGTATTTT; CDR3 protein: CASSLAGTQYF
D gene: .; J gene: TRBJ2-7; V gene: TRBV5-1; clone size: .; CDR3 DNA: TGCGCCAGCAGCTCAGCGATTCTCCACGAGCAGTACTTC; CDR3 protein: CASSSAILHEQYF
D gene: TRBD1; J gene: TRBJ2-1; V gene: TRBV9; clone size: many; CDR3 DNA: TGTGCCAGCAGCACCCCCGGGACAGGGGGCACAAGCTCCTACAATGAGCAGTTCTTC; CDR3 protein: CASSTPGTGGTSSYNEQFF
D gene: TRBD2; J gene: TRBJ2-5; V gene: TRBV20-1; clone size: .; CDR3 DNA: TGCAGTGCTAGAGAGGAGGGACTAGCGGGAGCGGGAGAGACCCAGTACTTC; CDR3 protein: CSAREEGLAGAGETQYF
D gene: TRBD2; J gene: TRBJ2-1; V gene: TRBV13; clone size: many; CDR3 DNA: TGTGCCAGCAGCTCCAATCTAGCGGGAGAGCACAATGAGCAGTTCTTC; CDR3 protein: CASSSNLAGEHNEQFF
D gene: .; J gene: TRBJ1-2; V gene: TRBV6-2/TRBV6-3; clone size: many; CDR3 DNA: TGTGCCAGCATTCTAACTGAAGGGGACTATGGCTACACCTTC; CDR3 protein: CASILTEGDYGYTF
D gene: TRBD1; J gene: TRBJ1-2; V gene: TRBV29-1; clone size: many; CDR3 DNA: TGCAGCGTTGAAGAATGGGGACAGGGAGGTGGCTACACCTTC; CDR3 protein: CSVEEWGQGGGYTF
D gene: .; J gene: TRBJ2-7; V gene: TRBV14; clone size: many; CDR3 DNA: TGTGCCAGCAGCCAATTCCGGGGCTACGAGCAGTACTTC; CDR3 protein: CASSQFRGYEQYF
D gene: .; J gene: TRBJ2-5; V gene: TRBV19; clone size: many; CDR3 DNA: TGTGCCAGTAGTATGATGGAGGATGGAGAGACCCAGTACTTC; CDR3 protein: CASSMMEDGETQYF
D gene: .; J gene: TRBJ1-5; V gene: TRBV15; clone size: many; CDR3 DNA: TGTGCCACCAGCAGGGGCCTGGACAGTCAGCCCCAGCATTTT; CDR3 protein: CATSRGLDSQPQHF
D gene: .; J gene: TRBJ2-7; V gene: TRBV4-2; clone size: .; CDR3 DNA: TGTGCCAGCAGCCAAGAGACTCACTCCTACGAGCAGTACTTC; CDR3 protein: CASSQETHSYEQYF
D gene: TRBD1; J gene: TRBJ1-1; V gene: TRBV6-2/TRBV6-3; clone size: many; CDR3 DNA: TGTGCCAGCAGTTTCCCACAGGGGAGCTACGCTGAAGCTTTCTTT; CDR3 protein: CASSFPQGSYAEAFF
D gene: TRBD1; J gene: TRBJ1-1; V gene: TRBV4-3; clone size: many; CDR3 DNA: TGCGCCAGCAGCCAAGATAATTCAGGGGGCACTGAAGCTTTCTTT; CDR3 protein: CASSQDNSGGTEAFF
D gene: TRBD1; J gene: TRBJ2-1; V gene: TRBV7-9; clone size: many; CDR3 DNA: TGTGCCAGCATCCCGCGACAGGGAGTTTACAATGAGCAGTTCTTC; CDR3 protein: CASIPRQGVYNEQFF
D gene: TRBD2; J gene: TRBJ2-7; V gene: TRBV20-1; clone size: many; CDR3 DNA: TGCAGTGCTAGATCCTCCGGGACTAGCGGGGTCGAGCAGTACTTC; CDR3 protein: CSARSSGTSGVEQYF
D gene: .; J gene: TRBJ2-3; V gene: TRBV15; clone size: many; CDR3 DNA: TGTGCCACCAGCAGAGATCGCCCTATAGCGGATACGCAGTATTTT; CDR3 protein: CATSRDRPIADTQYF
D gene: .; J gene: TRBJ2-7; V gene: TRBV13; clone size: .; CDR3 DNA: TGTGCCAGCAGCAATCACGAGGGGCAATACGAGCAGTACTTC; CDR3 protein: CASSNHEGQYEQYF
D gene: .; J gene: TRBJ2-1; V gene: TRBV18; clone size: many; CDR3 DNA: TGTGCCAGCTCACTTAAGTCCAGCTCCTACAATGAGCAGTTCTTC; CDR3 protein: CASSLKSSSYNEQFF
D gene: .; J gene: TRBJ2-1; V gene: TRBV27; clone size: many; CDR3 DNA: TGTGCCAGCAGTTTAGGTGCTAGAGGTGAGCAGTTCTTC; CDR3 protein: CASSLGARGEQFF
D gene: TRBD2; J gene: TRBJ2-3; V gene: TRBV7-2; clone size: many; CDR3 DNA: TGTGCCAGCAGTCAAAACCTTGCGGGAGGCACAGATACGCAGTATTTT; CDR3 protein: CASSQNLAGGTDTQYF
D gene: TRBD2; J gene: TRBJ2-7; V gene: TRBV11-3; clone size: few; CDR3 DNA: TGTGCCAGCACCCCGACTAGCGGGAGCTCCTACGAGCAGTACTTC; CDR3 protein: CASTPTSGSSYEQYF
D gene: .; J gene: TRBJ1-2; V gene: TRBV3-1; clone size: many; CDR3 DNA: TGTGCCAGCAGCCGACAACCCGGGACGGACTATGGCTACACCTTC; CDR3 protein: CASSRQPGTDYGYTF
D gene: TRBD1; J gene: TRBJ2-7; V gene: TRBV12-3/TRBV12-4; clone size: many; CDR3 DNA: TGTGCCAGCAGTCTCGCAGGGGGCTACGAGCAGTACTTC; CDR3 protein: CASSLAGGYEQYF
D gene: .; J gene: TRBJ1-2; V gene: TRBV18; clone size: many; CDR3 DNA: TGTGCCAGCTCACCAGGTCCCCAGGGCCCCTATGGCTACACCTTC; CDR3 protein: CASSPGPQGPYGYTF
D gene: TRBD2; J gene: TRBJ2-5; V gene: TRBV6-5; clone size: many; CDR3 DNA: TGTGCCAGCAGTTACTCGAGCGGGGTCTACCAAGAGACCCAGTACTTC; CDR3 protein: CASSYSSGVYQETQYF
D gene: .; J gene: TRBJ1-2; V gene: TRBV20-1; clone size: many; CDR3 DNA: TGCAGTGCTAGAGGGCCGGCACAGTCTCATCTTCACTATGGCTACACCTTC; CDR3 protein: CSARGPAQSHLHYGYTF
D gene: .; J gene: TRBJ2-1; V gene: TRBV7-9; clone size: many; CDR3 DNA: TGTGCCAGCAGCCCGAGGACGGAGTACAATGAGCAGTTCTTC; CDR3 protein: CASSPRTEYNEQFF
D gene: .; J gene: TRBJ1-1; V gene: TRBV4-1; clone size: many; CDR3 DNA: TGCGCCAGCAGCCAGGTCTGGGGGGGACGGGCTGAAGCTTTCTTT; CDR3 protein: CASSQVWGGRAEAFF